This T cell receptor beta chain was captured in a study of T cell changes during pregnancy in multiple sclerosis. The CDR3 spans 13 residues. Germline V gene sequence: CDR1 GTSNPN, CDR2 SVGIG (reference sequence). V was pared by 4 bases and J by 10 bases, with 16 bases between. Libraries were prepared by immunoSEQ multiplex PCR; TCRdb keeps only in-frame clonotypes and omits some of them. The sample carries fewer than 45,000 clones, roughly 88% recorded once. Source: peripheral blood, taken in the second trimester of pregnancy. The receptor was isolated from a female donor in good health, enrolled as a control in a pregnancy study. The chain has TRBV30 and TRBJ1-4; D is perhaps TRBD1 (5 bases). The chain's CDR3 is CAWNKGRFGKLFF. The CDR3 DNA reads as TGTGCCTGGAATAAGGGGAGGTTCGGAAAACTGTTTTTT.